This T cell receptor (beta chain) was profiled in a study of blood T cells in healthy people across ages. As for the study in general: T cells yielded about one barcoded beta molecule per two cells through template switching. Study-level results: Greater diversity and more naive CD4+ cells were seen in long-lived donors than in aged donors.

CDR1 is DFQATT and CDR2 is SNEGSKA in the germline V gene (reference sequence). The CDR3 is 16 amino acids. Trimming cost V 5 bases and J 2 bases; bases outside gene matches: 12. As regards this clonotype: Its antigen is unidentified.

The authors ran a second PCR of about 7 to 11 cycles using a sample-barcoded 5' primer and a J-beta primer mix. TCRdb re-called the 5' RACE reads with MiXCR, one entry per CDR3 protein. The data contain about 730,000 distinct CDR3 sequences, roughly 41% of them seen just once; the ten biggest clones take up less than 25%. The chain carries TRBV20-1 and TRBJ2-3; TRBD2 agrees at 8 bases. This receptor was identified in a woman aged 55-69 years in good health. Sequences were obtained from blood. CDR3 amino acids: CSALSAGGANTDTQYF. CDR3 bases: TGCAGTGCTCTTAGCGCGGGGGGTGCCAACACAGATACGCAGTATTTT.